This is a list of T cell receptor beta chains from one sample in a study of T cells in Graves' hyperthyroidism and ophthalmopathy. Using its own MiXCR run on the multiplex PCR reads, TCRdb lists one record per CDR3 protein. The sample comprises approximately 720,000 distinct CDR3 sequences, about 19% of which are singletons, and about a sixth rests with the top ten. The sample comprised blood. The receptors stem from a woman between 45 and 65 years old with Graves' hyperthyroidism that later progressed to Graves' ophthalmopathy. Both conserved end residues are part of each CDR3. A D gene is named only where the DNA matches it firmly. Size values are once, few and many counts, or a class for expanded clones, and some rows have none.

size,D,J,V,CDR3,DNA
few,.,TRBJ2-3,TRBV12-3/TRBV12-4,CASPPSLTGETDTQYF,TGTGCCAGCCCCCCTTCCTTAACGGGGGAAACAGATACGCAGTATTTT
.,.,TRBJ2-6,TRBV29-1,CSVDLAGGNSGANVLTF,TGCAGCGTTGACTTGGCAGGGGGGAACTCTGGGGCCAACGTCCTGACTTTC
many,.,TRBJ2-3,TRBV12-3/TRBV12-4,CASSDGQNEDTQYF,TGTGCCAGCAGCGACGGACAGAACGAAGATACGCAGTATTTT
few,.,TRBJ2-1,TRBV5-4,CASSSPAGSSYNEQFF,TGTGCCAGCAGCAGTCCAGCAGGGAGCTCCTACAATGAGCAGTTCTTC
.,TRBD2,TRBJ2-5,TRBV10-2,CASRDAGGQQETQYF,TGCGCCAGCAGAGACGCGGGGGGGCAACAAGAGACCCAGTACTTC
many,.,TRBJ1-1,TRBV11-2,CASSLEYNTEAFF,TGTGCCAGCAGCTTGGAATACAACACTGAAGCTTTCTTT
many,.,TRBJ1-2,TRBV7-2,CASSTDVNYGYTF,TGTGCCAGCAGCACAGACGTCAACTATGGCTACACCTTC
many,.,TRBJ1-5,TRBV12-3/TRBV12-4,CASSLAKNSNQPQHF,TGTGCCAGCAGTTTAGCGAAGAATAGCAATCAGCCCCAGCATTTT
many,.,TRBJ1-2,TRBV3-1,CASSLSTYAYGYTF,TGTGCCAGCAGCCTATCAACATATGCCTATGGCTACACCTTC
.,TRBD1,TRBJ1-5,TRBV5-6,CASSLSGTGMGNQPQHF,TGTGCCAGCAGCTTGTCTGGGACAGGGATGGGAAATCAGCCCCAGCATTTT
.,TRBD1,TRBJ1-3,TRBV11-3,CASSRTGVGNTIYF,TGTGCCAGCAGCCGGACAGGGGTCGGAAACACCATATATTTT
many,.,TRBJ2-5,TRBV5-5,CASSLVRRQETQYF,TGTGCCAGCAGCTTGGTTCGCAGACAAGAGACCCAGTACTTC
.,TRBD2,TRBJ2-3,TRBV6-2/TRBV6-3,CASSYGGRGGVGDTQYF,TGTGCCAGCAGTTACGGGGGGCGGGGGGGCGTGGGAGATACGCAGTATTTT
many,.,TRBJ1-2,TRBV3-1,CASSQDGRAPYGYTF,TGTGCCAGCAGCCAAGATGGCAGAGCCCCCTATGGCTACACCTTC
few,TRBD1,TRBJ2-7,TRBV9,CASSGTGRGSNEQYF,TGTGCCAGCAGTGGGACAGGAAGGGGTTCCAACGAGCAGTACTTC
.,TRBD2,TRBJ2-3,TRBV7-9,CASALVTGGMTDTQYF,TGTGCCAGCGCGTTGGTAACGGGGGGGATGACAGATACGCAGTATTTT
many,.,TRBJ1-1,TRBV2,CASSDLGPPGAFF,TGTGCCAGCAGTGATCTCGGACCCCCAGGCGCTTTCTTT
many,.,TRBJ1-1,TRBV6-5,CASSSRKGIMNTEAFF,TGTGCCAGCAGTTCCAGGAAGGGCATAATGAACACTGAAGCTTTCTTT
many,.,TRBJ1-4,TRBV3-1,CASSPSTHRDEKLFF,TGTGCCAGCAGCCCGTCGACCCACCGGGATGAAAAACTGTTTTTT
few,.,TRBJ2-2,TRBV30,CAWRLDGNTGELFF,TGTGCCTGGAGACTGGATGGGAACACCGGGGAGCTGTTTTTT
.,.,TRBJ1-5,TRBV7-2,CASSLFAGRRNQPQHF,TGTGCCAGCAGTCTATTTGCTGGCAGGCGCAATCAGCCCCAGCATTTT
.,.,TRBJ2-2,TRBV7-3,CASSRVGSTGELFF,TGTGCCAGCAGCCGAGTCGGGTCGACCGGGGAGCTGTTTTTT
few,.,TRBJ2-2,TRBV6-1,CASTRDGKAGELFF,TGTGCCAGCACCCGGGACGGGAAGGCCGGGGAGCTGTTTTTT
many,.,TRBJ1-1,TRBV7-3,CASSPTSLQGTEAFF,TGTGCCAGCAGCCCCACCAGCCTACAAGGGACTGAAGCTTTCTTT